A single sample is the source of the 10 T cell receptor beta chains below, sequenced in a study of regulatory T cells in long-lasting Graves disease. The TCR beta library used iRepertoire HTBI primers with Arm-PCR amplification of CDR3. Via MiXCR, TCRdb re-called the multiplex PCR reads, giving one row per CDR3 protein. The table has approximately 470,000 distinct CDR3 sequences, less than 25% seen once; the top ten hold less than 9%. Time point: persistent/refractory GD, antithyroid drugs over 5 years with positive TRAb. PBMC-extracted RNA yielded the TCR library. Here the sequenced sample was peripheral blood mononuclear cells (PBMCs), taken when the disease was refractory, from a patient treated with antithyroid drugs. Receptors were obtained from a female donor with Graves disease.

This chain connects TRBV20-1 to TRBJ2-7; D not resolved. The V end was cut by 6 bases, the J end by 0 bases, with 15 bases between. The CDR3 has 14 amino acids. From germline, CDR1 is DFQATT and CDR2 SNEGSKA (reference sequence). The DNA of the CDR3 is TGCAGTGCCGCTGATGGGTCCCACTCCTACGAGCAGTACTTC. Translating it yields CSAADGSHSYEQYF.

This clonotype was seen ten or more times. The V and J genes are TRBV27 and TRBJ2-5; 7 positions match TRBD2. Trimming at V came to 2 bases and at J to 5 bases, leaving 8 bases not matched to a gene. Germline V gene lookup returns CDR1 MNHEY and CDR2 SMNVEV (reference sequence). This CDR3 spans 15 amino acids. Here the CDR3 reads CASSLLAGELETQYF. CDR3 bases: TGTGCCAGCAGTTTACTCGCGGGAGAACTGGAGACCCAGTACTTC.

The chain carries TRBV19 and TRBJ2-7; possibly TRBD1 for D (6 bases). The germline V gene has CDR1 LNHDA and CDR2 SQIVND (reference sequence). Trimming stripped 0 bases from V and 1 base from J, with 19 bases between. The CDR3 is 18 residues long. The CDR3 loop is CASSIDLLTGLASYEQYF. In DNA form, the CDR3 reads TGTGCCAGTAGTATAGACCTCCTTACAGGGTTGGCATCCTACGAGCAGTACTTC.

Notes on this clonotype: This likely reflects a read error, since a far larger clone is one base away. This CDR3 fails to terminate in the conserved phenylalanine or tryptophan, so it likely reflects a read error. The J gene is TRBJ2-5, the V gene TRBV12-3 or TRBV12-4; D possibly corresponds to TRBD1 (5 bases). The V end was cut by 3 bases, the J end by 4 bases, with 18 bases between. The CDR3 has 16 amino acids. The CDR3 DNA follows: TGTGCCAGCAGTTTCGTCAGTGTATCAGGGCGAGAGACCCAGTACCTC. Translation: CASSFVSVSGRETQYL.

This sequence joins TRBV29-1 and TRBJ2-7; a possible D gene is TRBD2 (5 bases). The V end was cut by 7 bases, the J end by 0 bases, with 13 bases between. Germline CDR1 is SQVTM and CDR2 is ANQGSEA. The CDR3 runs to 13 residues. The CDR3 protein is CSASGLSSYEQYF. The CDR3 DNA reads TGCAGCGCCTCCGGACTTAGCTCCTACGAGCAGTACTTC.

J is TRBJ2-6 and V is TRBV7-3, with D perhaps TRBD1 or TRBD2 (6 bases each). V gave up 5 bases and J gave up 1 base, with 18 bases separating them. The CDR3 is made up of 18 amino acids. Germline lookup yields CDR1 SGHTA and CDR2 FQGTGA. The CDR3 loop reads CASSITGGVLSGANVLTF. CDR3 DNA sequence: TGTGCCAGCAGCATCACCGGGGGCGTTTTGTCTGGGGCCAACGTCCTGACTTTC.

This clonotype was detected many times. The chain is built from TRBV5-6 and TRBJ2-5; D perhaps matches TRBD1 (5 bases). Germline CDR1 and CDR2: SGHDT and YYEEEE. The CDR3 consists of 16 residues. Trimming took off 4 bases at V and 1 base at J, with 17 bases between the two ends. The CDR3 region has the DNA TGTGCCAGCAGCAGTCGACAGCTACTTACCCAAGAGACCCAGTACTTC. Translating gives CASSSRQLLTQETQYF.

This clonotype was observed at least ten times. The chain recombines TRBV6-5 with TRBJ2-2; D gene ambiguous. There are 15 residues in the CDR3. V shed 0 bases and J shed 1 base, with 6 bases lying between them. Per germline, CDR1 MNHEY and CDR2 SVGAGI. This CDR3 reads CASSYSPMNTGELFF. The DNA for the CDR3 is TGTGCCAGCAGTTACTCGCCAATGAACACCGGGGAGCTGTTTTTT.

In its sample, this clonotype was seen many times. The chain combines TRBV3-1 with TRBJ2-1; no clear D. The V end was cut by 3 bases, the J end by 6 bases, with 3 bases between. Germline CDR1 and CDR2: LGHDT and YNNKEL (reference sequence). This CDR3 is 11 amino acids long. The CDR3 DNA follows: TGTGCCAGCAGCCATTCCAATGAGCAGTTCTTC. This gives the protein CASSHSNEQFF.

This clonotype was picked up a small number of times. The chain combines TRBV12-3 or TRBV12-4 with TRBJ1-3; 8 bases are a match to TRBD1. The ends lost 6 bases at V and 4 bases at J; junction bases unmatched: 5. CDR3 size: 14 residues. The CDR3 DNA reads TGTGCCAGCAGGCCGGGACAGGCGGGAAACACCATATATTTT. It encodes CASRPGQAGNTIYF.